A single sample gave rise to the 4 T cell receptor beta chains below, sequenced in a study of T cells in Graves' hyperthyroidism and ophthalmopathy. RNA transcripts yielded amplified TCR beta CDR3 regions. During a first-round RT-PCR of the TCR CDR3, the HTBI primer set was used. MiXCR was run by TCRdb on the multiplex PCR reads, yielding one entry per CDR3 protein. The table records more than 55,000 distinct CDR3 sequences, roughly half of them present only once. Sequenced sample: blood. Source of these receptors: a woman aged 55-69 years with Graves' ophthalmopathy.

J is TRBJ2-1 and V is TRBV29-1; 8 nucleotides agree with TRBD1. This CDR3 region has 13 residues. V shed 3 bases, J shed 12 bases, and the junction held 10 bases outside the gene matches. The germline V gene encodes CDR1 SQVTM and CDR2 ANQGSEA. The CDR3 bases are TGCAGCGTTGAGGCAGGGGGCAGTCAGGCGCAGTTCTTC. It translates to CSVEAGGSQAQFF.

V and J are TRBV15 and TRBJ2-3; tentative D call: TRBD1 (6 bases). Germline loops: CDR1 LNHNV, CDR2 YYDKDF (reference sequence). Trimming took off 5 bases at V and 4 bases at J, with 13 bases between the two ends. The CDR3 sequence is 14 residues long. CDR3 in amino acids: CATSGGEGPDTQYF. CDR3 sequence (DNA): TGTGCCACCAGCGGGGGCGAGGGCCCAGATACGCAGTATTTT.

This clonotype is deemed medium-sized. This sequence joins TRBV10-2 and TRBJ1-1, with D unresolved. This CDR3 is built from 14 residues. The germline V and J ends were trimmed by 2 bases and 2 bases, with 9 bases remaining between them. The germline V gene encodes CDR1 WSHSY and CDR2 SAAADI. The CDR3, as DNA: TGCGCCAGCAGTGAGGTCAAATACAACACTGAAGCTTTCTTT. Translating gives CASSEVKYNTEAFF.

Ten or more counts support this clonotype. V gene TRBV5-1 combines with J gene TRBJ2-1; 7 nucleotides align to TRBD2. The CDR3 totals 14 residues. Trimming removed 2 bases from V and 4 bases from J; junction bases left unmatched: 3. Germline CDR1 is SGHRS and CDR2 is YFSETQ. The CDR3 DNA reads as TGCGCCAGCAGCTTAGCGGGACCTTACAATGAGCAGTTCTTC. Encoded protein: CASSLAGPYNEQFF.